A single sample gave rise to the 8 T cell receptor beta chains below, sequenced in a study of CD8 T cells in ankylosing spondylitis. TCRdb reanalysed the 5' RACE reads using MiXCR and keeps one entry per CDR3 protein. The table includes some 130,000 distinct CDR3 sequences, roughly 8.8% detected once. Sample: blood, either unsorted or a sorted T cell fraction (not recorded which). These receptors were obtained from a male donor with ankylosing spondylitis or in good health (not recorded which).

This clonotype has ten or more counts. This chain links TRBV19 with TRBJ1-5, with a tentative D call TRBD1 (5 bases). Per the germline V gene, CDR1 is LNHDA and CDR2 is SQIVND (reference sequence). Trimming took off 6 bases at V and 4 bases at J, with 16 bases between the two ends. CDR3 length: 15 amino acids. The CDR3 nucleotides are TGTGCCAGTAGCATTCCGGGACGACCGAATCAGCCCCAGCATTTT. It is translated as CASSIPGRPNQPQHF.

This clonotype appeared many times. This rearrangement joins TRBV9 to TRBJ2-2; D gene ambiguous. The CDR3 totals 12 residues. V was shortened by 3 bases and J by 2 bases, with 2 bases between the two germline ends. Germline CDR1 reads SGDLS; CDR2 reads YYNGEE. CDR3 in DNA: TGTGCCAGCAGCGGAAACACCGGGGAGCTGTTTTTT. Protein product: CASSGNTGELFF.

The CDR3 region has the DNA TGCAGTGCTAGAGTGGTACTAGCGCACAATGAGCAGTTCTTC. Translating gives CSARVVLAHNEQFF. The gene calls are TRBV20-1 and TRBJ2-1; 7 bases fit TRBD2. This CDR3 region has 14 residues. Looked up from germline, CDR1 is DFQATT and CDR2 is SNEGSKA (reference sequence). Germline trimming cut 1 base from V and 5 bases from J; bases unmatched to any gene: 5.

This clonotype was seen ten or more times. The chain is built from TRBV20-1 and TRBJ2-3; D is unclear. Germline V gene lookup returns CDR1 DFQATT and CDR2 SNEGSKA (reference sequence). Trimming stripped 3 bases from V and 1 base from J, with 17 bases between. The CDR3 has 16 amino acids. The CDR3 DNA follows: TGCAGTGCTAGCCCACAAAGTATGGTGCGCACAGATACGCAGTATTTT. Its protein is CSASPQSMVRTDTQYF.

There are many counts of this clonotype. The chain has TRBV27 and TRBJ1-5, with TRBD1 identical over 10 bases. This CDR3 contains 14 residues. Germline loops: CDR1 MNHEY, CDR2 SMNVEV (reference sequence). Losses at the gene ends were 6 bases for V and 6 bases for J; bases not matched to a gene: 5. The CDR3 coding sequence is TGTGCCAGCAGGACAGGGGGCCTGGGTCAGCCCCAGCATTTT. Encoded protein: CASRTGGLGQPQHF.

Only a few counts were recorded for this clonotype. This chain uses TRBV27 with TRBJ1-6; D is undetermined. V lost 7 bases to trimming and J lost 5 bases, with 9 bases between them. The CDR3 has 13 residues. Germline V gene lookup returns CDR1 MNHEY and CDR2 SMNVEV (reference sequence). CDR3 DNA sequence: TGTGCCAGCAAATCCAGTAATAATTCACCCCTCCACTTT. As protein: CASKSSNNSPLHF.

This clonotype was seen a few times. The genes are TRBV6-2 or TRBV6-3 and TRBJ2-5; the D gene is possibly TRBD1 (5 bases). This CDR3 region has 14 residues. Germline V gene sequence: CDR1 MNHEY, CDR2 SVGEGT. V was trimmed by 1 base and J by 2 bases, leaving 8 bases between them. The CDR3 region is CASSYLAGQETQYF. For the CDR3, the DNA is TGTGCCAGCAGTTACTTGGCAGGGCAAGAGACCCAGTACTTC.

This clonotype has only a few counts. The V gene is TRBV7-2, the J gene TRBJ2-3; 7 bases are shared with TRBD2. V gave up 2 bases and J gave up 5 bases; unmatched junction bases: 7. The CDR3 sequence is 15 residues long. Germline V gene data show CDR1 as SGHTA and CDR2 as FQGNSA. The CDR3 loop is CASSLMAGEVDTQYF. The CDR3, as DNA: TGTGCCAGCAGCTTAATGGCGGGAGAGGTAGATACGCAGTATTTT.